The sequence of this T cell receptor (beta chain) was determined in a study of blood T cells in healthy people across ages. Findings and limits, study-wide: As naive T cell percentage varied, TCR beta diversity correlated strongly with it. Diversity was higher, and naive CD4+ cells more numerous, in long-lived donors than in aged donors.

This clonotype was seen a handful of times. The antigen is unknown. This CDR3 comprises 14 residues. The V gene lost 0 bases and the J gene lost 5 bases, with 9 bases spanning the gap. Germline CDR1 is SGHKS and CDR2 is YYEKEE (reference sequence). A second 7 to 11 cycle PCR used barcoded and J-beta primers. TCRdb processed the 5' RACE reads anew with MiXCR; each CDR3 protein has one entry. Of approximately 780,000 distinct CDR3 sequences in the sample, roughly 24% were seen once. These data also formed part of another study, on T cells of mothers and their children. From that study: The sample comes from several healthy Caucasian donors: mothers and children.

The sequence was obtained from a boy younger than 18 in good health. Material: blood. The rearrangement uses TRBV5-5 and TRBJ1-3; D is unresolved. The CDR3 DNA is TGTGCCAGCAGCTTGGATGCCGGTAGAAACACCATATATTTT. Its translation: CASSLDAGRNTIYF.